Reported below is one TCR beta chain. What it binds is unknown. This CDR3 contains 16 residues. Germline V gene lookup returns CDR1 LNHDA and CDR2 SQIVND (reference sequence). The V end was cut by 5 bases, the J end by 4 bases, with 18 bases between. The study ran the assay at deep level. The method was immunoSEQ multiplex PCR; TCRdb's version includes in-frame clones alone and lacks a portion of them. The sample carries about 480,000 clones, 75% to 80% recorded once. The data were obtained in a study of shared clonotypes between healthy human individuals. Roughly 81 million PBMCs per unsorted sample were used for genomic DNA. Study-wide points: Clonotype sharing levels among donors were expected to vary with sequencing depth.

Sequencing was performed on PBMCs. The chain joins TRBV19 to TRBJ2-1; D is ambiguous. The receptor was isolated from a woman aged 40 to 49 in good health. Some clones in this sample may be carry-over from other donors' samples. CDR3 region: CASSSPLRHNYNEQFF. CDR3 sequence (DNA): TGTGCCAGTAGTTCCCCCCTCCGACACAATTACAATGAGCAGTTCTTC.